The T cell receptor (beta chain) described here comes from a study of blood T cell repertoires in COVID-19. Study-level information: T cells, B-cell-depleted T cells, or PBMCs provided the cDNA or gDNA that served as material.

Authors' analysis steps: Amplification of reference gene primers provided the estimated nucleated cell counts. Produced via immunoSEQ multiplex PCR; TCRdb's table is partial and in-frame only. From that table come the V and J calls and clone size; the DNA was used to work out D and trimming. The top ten hold approximately 50% of the sample, which has 60,000 to 75,000 clones, approximately 70% seen once. Those enrolled, adults aged roughly 18 to 89 years, came from about two dozen US areas. A COVID-19 case was met by exposed participants within 2 weeks before study entry. The sequenced sample consisted of PBMCs or T cells enriched from blood (not recorded which). The TCR sequence derives from a woman aged 55-70 years who had been exposed to COVID-19.

The DNA for the CDR3 is TGTGCCAGCAGCCACACCAACAGGGGGACTAATGAAAAACTGTTTTTT. This codes for CASSHTNRGTNEKLFF. The chain uses TRBV5-6 and TRBJ1-4; TRBD1 agrees at 8 bases. CDR3 length: 16 amino acids. The V segment lost 4 bases and the J segment 2 bases; nucleotides outside the gene matches: 7. Germline lookup yields CDR1 SGHDT and CDR2 YYEEEE.